This passage covers 7 T cell receptor beta chains from one sample sequenced in a study of T cells in Graves' hyperthyroidism and ophthalmopathy (dated 2019 in TCRdb). Receptor amplification or capture employed multiplex PCR. These reads were obtained on an Illumina HiSeq 2000. TCR beta CDR3 regions were amplified from RNA transcripts. A first-round RT-PCR of the TCR CDR3 used the HTBI primer set with the Qiagen OneStep RT-PCR kit. The public reads were reanalyzed by TCRdb: fastp trimming at Q25, MiXCR alignment, in-frame beta chains only. Identical CDR3 protein sequences are pooled into one entry, listed with their most common genes and DNA. A total of 700,000 to 950,000 distinct CDR3 sequences appear in this sample, 35% of them only once. The ten largest clones take up roughly 30% of the sample. Sequencing was performed on blood. Receptors were obtained from a middle-aged woman with Graves' hyperthyroidism.

The rearrangement links TRBV5-1 to TRBJ2-1, with 10 bases identical to TRBD2. Trimming took 0 bases from V and 10 from J; bases not matched to a gene: 7. CDR1 is SGHRS and CDR2 is YFSETQ in the germline V gene. There are 15 residues in the CDR3. The CDR3 sequence: CASSLGLAGVREQFF. CDR3 in DNA: TGCGCCAGCAGCTTGGGGCTAGCGGGAGTACGAGAGCAGTTCTTC. The variable domain in full, with the rest retrieved from reference TRBV5-1 and TRBJ2-1, is KAGVTQTPRYLIKTRGQQVTLSCSPISGHRSVSWYQQTPGQGLQFLFEYFSETQRNKGNFPGRFSGRQFSNSRSEMNVSTLELGDSALYLCASSLGLAGVREQFFGPGTRLTVL.

This rearrangement joins TRBV12-3 or TRBV12-4 to TRBJ1-3, with a tentative D call TRBD1 (5 bases). V was pared by 2 bases and J by 4 bases, with 15 bases between. The CDR3 is 16 amino acids. CDR3 DNA: TGTGCCAGCAGTTTATGGGCAGGGAGCTTAGGAAACACCATATATTTT. Translating gives CASSLWAGSLGNTIYF.

Ten or more counts support this clonotype. The chain combines TRBV19 with TRBJ1-1; perhaps TRBD1 as D (5 bases). V was cut by 7 bases and J by 5 bases, with 11 bases left in between. From germline, CDR1 is LNHDA and CDR2 SQIVND (reference sequence). The length of the CDR3 is 12 residues. The CDR3 nucleotides are TGTGCCAGTACCCGGGGGAGGACTGAAGCTTTCTTT. Its protein is CASTRGRTEAFF.

This clonotype was counted a few times. The chain has TRBV9 and TRBJ2-2, with D tentatively TRBD2 (6 bases). The CDR3 length is 16 residues. CDR1 SGDLS and CDR2 YYNGEE come from the germline V gene. V gave up 0 bases and J gave up 1 base, with 10 bases separating them. CDR3: CASSVALAENTGELFF. DNA for the CDR3: TGTGCCAGCAGCGTAGCATTAGCGGAGAACACCGGGGAGCTGTTTTTT.

The gene calls are TRBV9 and TRBJ2-2; D is possibly TRBD2 (6 bases). CDR3 length: 17 amino acids. Trimming took off 3 bases at V and 4 bases at J, with 19 bases between the two ends. Germline values: CDR1 SGDLS, CDR2 YYNGEE. The CDR3 loop is CASSGPRTGAGTGELFF. The CDR3 DNA follows: TGTGCCAGCAGCGGTCCTCGTACGGGAGCGGGCACCGGGGAGCTGTTTTTT.

The V gene is TRBV7-2, the J gene TRBJ2-1; D is possibly TRBD2 (5 bases). The CDR3 sequence is 18 residues long. Germline V lookup: CDR1 SGHTA, CDR2 FQGNSA. Trimming shortened V by 1 base and J by 4 bases, and 20 bases separated the two germline ends. CDR3: CASSLELDEGSLYNEQFF. DNA of the CDR3: TGTGCCAGCAGCTTAGAATTAGATGAGGGATCACTATACAATGAGCAGTTCTTC. The complete variable domain, with remaining parts taken from reference TRBV7-2 and TRBJ2-1, reads GAGVSQSPSNKVTEKGKDVELRCDPISGHTALYWYRQSLGQGLEFLIYFQGNSAPDKSGLPSDRFSAERTGGSVSTLTIQRTQQEDSAVYLCASSLELDEGSLYNEQFFGPGTRLTVL.

This clonotype was counted at least ten times. This chain uses TRBV6-5 with TRBJ1-2, with a tentative D call TRBD1 (5 bases). The CDR3 spans 15 residues. Germline loops: CDR1 MNHEY, CDR2 SVGAGI. V was clipped by 2 bases and J by 3 bases, with 13 bases between them. DNA for the CDR3: TGTGCCAGCAGTTACCGGGGCCGGAGGCACTATGGCTACACCTTC. It yields the protein CASSYRGRRHYGYTF.